This is a list of T cell receptor beta chains from one sample in a study of CD8 T cells in Susac syndrome. One entry per CDR3 protein, called by TCRdb with MiXCR from the immunoSEQ multiplex PCR reads. Of around 270,000 distinct CDR3 sequences listed, around 85% are singletons. Material: CD8+ T cells from PBMCs. Every receptor here comes from a human donor with multiple sclerosis. Each CDR3 is given with its conserved first and last residue.

V gene	J gene	CDR3 protein
TRBV10-3	TRBJ2-7	CAIAGVSYEQYF
TRBV6-5	TRBJ1-2	CASSYGGRPSDYGYTF
TRBV11-3	TRBJ2-1	CASSLEGTGHDNEQFF
TRBV4-3	TRBJ2-5	CASSQDRYSPGGPQETQYF
TRBV27	TRBJ2-2	CASSSIGFGSTGELFF
TRBV10-3	TRBJ1-5	CAISENWTGGNNQPQHF
TRBV2	TRBJ2-1	CASSDGLADHEFF
TRBV29-1	TRBJ2-1	CSVDGLAGVQFF
TRBV7-9	TRBJ1-5	CASRPDGWNQPQHF
TRBV28	TRBJ2-1	CASSPLLDTYNEQFF
TRBV20-1	TRBJ2-5	CSASTSGRWETQYF
TRBV29-1	TRBJ2-7	CSAFSPLATGSYEQYF
TRBV28	TRBJ1-3	CASSSGPNSGNTIYF
TRBV29-1	TRBJ2-7	CSVVLLHSYEQYF
TRBV28	TRBJ2-7	CAPGGTGCYEQYF
TRBV4-1	TRBJ2-7	CASSHPGTAYEQYF
TRBV20-1	TRBJ2-7	CSARRGISYEQYF
TRBV13	TRBJ2-3	CASPQGAGDTQYF
TRBV28	TRBJ1-4	CASTKQEKLFF
TRBV7-9	TRBJ2-7	CASSHGENSGYEQYF
TRBV4-3	TRBJ1-1	CASSQEPDPNMNTEAFF
TRBV29-1	TRBJ1-1	CSAPSAGAEAFF
TRBV28	TRBJ2-5	CASSPNPGETQYF
TRBV4-3	TRBJ1-1	CASSQDVWVLNTEAFF
TRBV18	TRBJ2-1	CASSPHTLQGYNEQFF
TRBV24-1	TRBJ2-2	CATSEAGTGELFF
TRBV20-1	TRBJ2-1	CSARDGFAAYNEQFF
TRBV11-2	TRBJ1-1	CASSAPGPRAFF
TRBV20-1	TRBJ2-2	CSAPDRETNTGELFF
TRBV7-9	TRBJ1-1	CASSPPSRQGARTEAFF
TRBV27	TRBJ2-2	CASSLTGPGELFF
TRBV27	TRBJ2-1	CVTGTSAEWVYNEQFF
TRBV14	TRBJ2-3	CASSDRDFDLEYF
TRBV13	TRBJ2-2	CASSFLADTGELFF
TRBV27	TRBJ1-2	CASSSTLANYGYTF
TRBV18	TRBJ2-3	CASSPLGAGGSDTQYF
TRBV19	TRBJ1-5	CASSIDLTVNQPQHF
TRBV7-2	TRBJ2-3	CASSLEKASGGTDTQYF
TRBV7-9	TRBJ2-7	CASSPRMAKSSYEQYF
TRBV27	TRBJ2-7	CASSLRGPLYEQYF
TRBV29-1	TRBJ2-7	CSVDGVSLKGPREQYF
TRBV27	TRBJ2-1	CATLTGTGDNEQFF